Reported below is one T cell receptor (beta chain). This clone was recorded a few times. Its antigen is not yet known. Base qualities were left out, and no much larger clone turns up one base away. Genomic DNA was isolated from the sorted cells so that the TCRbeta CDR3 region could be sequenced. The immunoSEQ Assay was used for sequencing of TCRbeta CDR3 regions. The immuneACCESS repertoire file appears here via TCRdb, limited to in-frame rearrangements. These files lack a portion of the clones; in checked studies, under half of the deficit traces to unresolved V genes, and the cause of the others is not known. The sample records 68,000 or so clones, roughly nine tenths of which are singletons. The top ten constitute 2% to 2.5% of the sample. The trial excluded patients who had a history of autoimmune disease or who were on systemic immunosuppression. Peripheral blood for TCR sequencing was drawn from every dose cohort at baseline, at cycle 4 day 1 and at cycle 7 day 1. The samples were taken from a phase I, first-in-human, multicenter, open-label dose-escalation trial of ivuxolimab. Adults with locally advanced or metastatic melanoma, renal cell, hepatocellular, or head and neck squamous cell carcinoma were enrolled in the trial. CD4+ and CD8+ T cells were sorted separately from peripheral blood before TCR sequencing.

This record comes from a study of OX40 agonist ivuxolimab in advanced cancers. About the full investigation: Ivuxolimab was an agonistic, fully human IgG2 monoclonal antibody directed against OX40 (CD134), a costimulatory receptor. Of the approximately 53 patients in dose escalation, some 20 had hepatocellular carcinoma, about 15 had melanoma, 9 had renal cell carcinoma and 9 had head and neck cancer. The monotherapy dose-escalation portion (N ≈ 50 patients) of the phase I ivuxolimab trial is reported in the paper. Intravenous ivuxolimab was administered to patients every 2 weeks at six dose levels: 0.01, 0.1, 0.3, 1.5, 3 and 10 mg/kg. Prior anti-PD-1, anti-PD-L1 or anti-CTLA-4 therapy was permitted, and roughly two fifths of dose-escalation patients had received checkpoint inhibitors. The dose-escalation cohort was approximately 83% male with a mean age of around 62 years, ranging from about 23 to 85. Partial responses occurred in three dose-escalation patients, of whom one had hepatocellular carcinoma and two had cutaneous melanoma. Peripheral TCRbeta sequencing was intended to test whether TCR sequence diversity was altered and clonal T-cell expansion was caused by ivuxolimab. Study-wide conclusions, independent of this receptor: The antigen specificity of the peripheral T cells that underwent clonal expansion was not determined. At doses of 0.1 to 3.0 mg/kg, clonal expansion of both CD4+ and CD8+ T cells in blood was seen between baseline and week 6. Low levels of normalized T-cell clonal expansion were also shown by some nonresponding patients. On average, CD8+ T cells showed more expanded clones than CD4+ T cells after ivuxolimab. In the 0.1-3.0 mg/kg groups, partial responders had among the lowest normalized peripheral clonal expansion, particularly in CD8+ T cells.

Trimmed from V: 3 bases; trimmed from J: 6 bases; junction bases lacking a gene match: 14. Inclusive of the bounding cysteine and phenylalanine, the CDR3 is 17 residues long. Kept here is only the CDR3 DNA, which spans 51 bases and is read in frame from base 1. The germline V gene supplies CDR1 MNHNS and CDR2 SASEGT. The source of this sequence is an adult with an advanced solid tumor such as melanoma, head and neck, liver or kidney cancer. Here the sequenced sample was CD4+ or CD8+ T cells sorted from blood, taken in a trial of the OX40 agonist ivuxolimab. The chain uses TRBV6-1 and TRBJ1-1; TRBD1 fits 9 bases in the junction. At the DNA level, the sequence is TGTGCCAGCAGTGATCGCCGTGGACAGGGGAGGAATGCTGAAGCTTTCTTT. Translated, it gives CASSDRRGQGRNAEAFF.